The 11 T cell receptor beta chains given below trace back to one sample, sequenced in a study of cytomegalovirus exposure and HLA in healthy donors. Vbeta (60) and Jbeta (13) primers were used in the PCR. Sequenced by immunoSEQ multiplex PCR; TCRdb stores in-frame clones only, minus some. The sample includes 110,000 or so clones, over 75% of them seen just once. Sample: PBMCs. These receptors originate from a young woman in good health and CMV-seronegative.

The J gene is TRBJ2-1, the V gene TRBV5-4; possible D gene TRBD2, 6 bases. Germline V gene lookup returns CDR1 SGHNT and CDR2 YYREEE (reference sequence). Trimming stripped 0 bases from V and 12 bases from J, with 16 bases between. The CDR3 is made up of 14 amino acids. The CDR3 coding sequence is TGTGCCAGCAGCTTGGGGCTAGCGCGTACAGGGCAGTTCTTC. Translation: CASSLGLARTGQFF.

This chain joins TRBV5-1 and TRBJ2-7; D is possibly TRBD1 (5 bases). Trimming shortened V by 0 bases and J by 3 bases, and 19 bases separated the two germline ends. Germline CDR1 is SGHRS and CDR2 is YFSETQ. CDR3 size: 17 residues. The CDR3 region is CASSLAYDVGPYYEQYF. In nucleotides, the CDR3 is TGCGCCAGCAGCTTGGCCTACGACGTGGGGCCCTACTACGAGCAGTACTTC.

The chain joins TRBV7-9 to TRBJ2-5; 7 positions match TRBD1. Germline V gene sequence: CDR1 SEHNR, CDR2 FQNEAQ (reference sequence). The length of the CDR3 is 18 residues. With 1 base clipped from V and 3 bases from J, the junction kept 14 bases outside the gene matches. The CDR3 DNA is TGTGCCAGCAGCTTAGGAGTCTTTCGGGATCAGGGGGAAGAGACCCAGTACTTC. Protein sequence: CASSLGVFRDQGEETQYF.

The J gene is TRBJ1-3, the V gene TRBV4-1; D gene uncertain. V was clipped by 3 bases and J by 6 bases, with 9 bases between them. Germline V gene data show CDR1 as MGHRA and CDR2 as YSYEKL. This CDR3 comprises 13 residues. Here the CDR3 reads CASSQGGLNTIYF. DNA for the CDR3: TGCGCCAGCAGCCAGGGAGGCCTAAACACCATATATTTT.

The rearrangement joins TRBV6-6 to TRBJ1-1, with D possibly being TRBD1 (5 bases). Trimming shortened V by 10 bases and J by 1 base, and 7 bases separated the two germline ends. Per germline, CDR1 MNHNY and CDR2 SVGAGI (reference sequence). The CDR3 is 11 amino acids. DNA for the CDR3: TGTGCCACAACAGGGAACACTGAAGCTTTCTTT. It codes for CATTGNTEAFF.

The chain is built from TRBV6-4 and TRBJ2-3; 11 nucleotides agree with TRBD2. The CDR3 is made up of 15 amino acids. The V segment lost 6 bases and the J segment 4 bases; nucleotides outside the gene matches: 6. Germline V lookup: CDR1 MRHNA, CDR2 SNTAGT. The CDR3 region has the DNA TGTGCCAGCAGACAACTAGCGGGAGCACCAGATACGCAGTATTTT. Translated: CASRQLAGAPDTQYF.

The V gene is TRBV6-5, the J gene TRBJ1-1; tentative D call: TRBD1 (6 bases). The CDR3 runs to 16 residues. The V end lost 0 bases, the J end lost 6 bases, and 17 bases lay between the germline ends. Germline CDR1 and CDR2: MNHEY and SVGAGI. CDR3 region: CASSYSINGQRAEAFF. The CDR3 coding sequence is TGTGCCAGCAGTTACTCGATAAATGGACAGAGGGCTGAAGCTTTCTTT.

The V gene is TRBV6-1, the J gene TRBJ1-4, with D maybe TRBD1 (5 bases). CDR3 length: 13 residues. Trimming left V 3 bases short and J 4 bases short, with 6 bases between. Germline-derived CDR1 and CDR2 are MNHNS and SASEGT. For the CDR3, the DNA is TGTGCCAGCAGTGAGACAGTTAATGAAAAACTGTTTTTT. Translating it yields CASSETVNEKLFF.

V and J are TRBV5-1 and TRBJ1-2; a weak D match, TRBD1 (6 bases). Trimming took 2 bases from V and 5 from J, leaving 7 bases between them. Germline assignment: CDR1 SGHRS and CDR2 YFSETQ. The CDR3 contains 12 residues. CDR3 sequence reads: CASSFGQYGYTF. CDR3 coding DNA: TGCGCCAGCAGCTTCGGACAGTATGGCTACACCTTC.

This clone was seen only a few times. The chain couples TRBV5-8 to TRBJ2-7, with TRBD1 as a possible D gene (5 bases). The CDR3 loop spans 12 amino acids. The V end lost 2 bases, the J end lost 9 bases, and 12 bases lay between the germline ends. Looked up from germline, CDR1 is SGHTS and CDR2 is YDEGEE. The CDR3 spells CASSFNRQWQYF. CDR3 in DNA: TGTGCCAGCAGCTTCAACCGACAGTGGCAGTACTTC. Full variable domain (rest looked up from reference TRBV5-8 and TRBJ2-7): EAGVTQSPTHLIKTRGQQATLRCSPISGHTSVYWYQQALGLGLQFLLWYDEGEERNRGNFPPRFSGRQFPNYSSELNVNALELEDSALYLCASSFNRQWQYFGPGTRLTVT.

The table lists this clone with a count of one. This chain uses TRBV6-5 with TRBJ1-4; a weak D match, TRBD1 (6 bases). The CDR3 has 16 amino acids. Per germline, CDR1 MNHEY and CDR2 SVGAGI. Trimming removed 4 bases at V and 0 bases at J, with 12 bases between. The CDR3: CASSSGQRTTNEKLFF. DNA for the CDR3: TGTGCCAGCAGTTCAGGACAGAGAACAACTAATGAAAAACTGTTTTTT.